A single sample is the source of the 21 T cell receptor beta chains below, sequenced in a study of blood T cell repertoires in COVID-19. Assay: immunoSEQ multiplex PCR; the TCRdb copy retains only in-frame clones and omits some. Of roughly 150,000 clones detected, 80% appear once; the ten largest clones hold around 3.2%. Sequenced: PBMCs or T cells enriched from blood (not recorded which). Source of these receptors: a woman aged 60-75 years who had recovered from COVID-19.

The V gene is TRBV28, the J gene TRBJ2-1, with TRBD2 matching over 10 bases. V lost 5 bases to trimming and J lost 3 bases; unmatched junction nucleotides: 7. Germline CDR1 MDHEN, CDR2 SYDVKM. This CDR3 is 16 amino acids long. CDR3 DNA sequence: TGTGCCAGCAGTGGGACACTAGCGGGGAGCTACAATGAGCAGTTCTTC. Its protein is CASSGTLAGSYNEQFF.

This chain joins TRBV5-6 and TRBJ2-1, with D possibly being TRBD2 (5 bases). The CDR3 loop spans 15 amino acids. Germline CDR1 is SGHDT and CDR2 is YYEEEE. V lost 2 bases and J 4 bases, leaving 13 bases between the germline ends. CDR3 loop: CASSFGEIRYNEQFF. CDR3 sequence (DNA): TGTGCCAGCAGCTTCGGGGAAATTCGATACAATGAGCAGTTCTTC.

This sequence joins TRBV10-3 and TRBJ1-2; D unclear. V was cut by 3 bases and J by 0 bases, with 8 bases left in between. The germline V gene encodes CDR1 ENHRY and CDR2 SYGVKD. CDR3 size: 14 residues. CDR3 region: CAISDQTSNYGYTF. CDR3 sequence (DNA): TGTGCCATCAGTGATCAGACTTCTAACTATGGCTACACCTTC.

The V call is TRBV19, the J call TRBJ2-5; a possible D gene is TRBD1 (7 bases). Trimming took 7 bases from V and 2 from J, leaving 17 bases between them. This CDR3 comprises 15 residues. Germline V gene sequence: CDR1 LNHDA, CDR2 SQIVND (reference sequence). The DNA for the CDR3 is TGTGCCAGTACCCCCCGGGCAGGGGGGCAAGAGACCCAGTACTTC. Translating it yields CASTPRAGGQETQYF.

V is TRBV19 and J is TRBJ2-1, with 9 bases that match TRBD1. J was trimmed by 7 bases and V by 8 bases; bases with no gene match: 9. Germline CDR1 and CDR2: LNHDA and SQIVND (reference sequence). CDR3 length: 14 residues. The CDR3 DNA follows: TGTGCCAGTGGCCCGGGACAGGGTCGGAATGAGCAGTTCTTC. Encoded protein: CASGPGQGRNEQFF.

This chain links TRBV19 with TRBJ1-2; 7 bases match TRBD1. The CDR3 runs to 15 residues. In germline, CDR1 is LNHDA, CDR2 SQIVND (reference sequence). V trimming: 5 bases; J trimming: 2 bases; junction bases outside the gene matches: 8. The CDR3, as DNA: TGTGCCAGTAGTGACCCAAGGGGGCAGAACTATGGCTACACCTTC. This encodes CASSDPRGQNYGYTF. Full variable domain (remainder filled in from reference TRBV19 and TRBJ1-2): DGGITQSPKYLFRKEGQNVTLSCEQNLNHDAMYWYRQDPGQGLRLIYYSQIVNDFQKGDIAEGYSVSREKKESFPLTVTSAQKNPTAFYLCASSDPRGQNYGYTFGSGTRLTVV.

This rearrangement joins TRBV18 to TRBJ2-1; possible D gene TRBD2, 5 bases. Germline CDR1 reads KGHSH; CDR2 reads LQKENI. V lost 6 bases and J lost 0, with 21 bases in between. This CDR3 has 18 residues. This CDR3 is CASSPIITQRSSYNEQFF. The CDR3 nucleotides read TGTGCCAGCTCCCCCATCATTACTCAGCGGAGCTCCTACAATGAGCAGTTCTTC.

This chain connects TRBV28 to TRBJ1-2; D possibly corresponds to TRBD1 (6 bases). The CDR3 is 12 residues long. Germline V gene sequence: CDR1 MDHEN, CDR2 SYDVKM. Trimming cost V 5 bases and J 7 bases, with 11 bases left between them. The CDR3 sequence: CASSTGLLGYTF. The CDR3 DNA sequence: TGTGCCAGCAGTACAGGGTTGCTTGGCTACACCTTC.

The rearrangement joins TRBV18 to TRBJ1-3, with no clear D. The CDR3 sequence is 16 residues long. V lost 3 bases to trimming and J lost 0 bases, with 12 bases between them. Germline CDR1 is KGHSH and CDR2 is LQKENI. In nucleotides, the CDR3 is TGTGCCAGCTCACCGGTGGAGGACCACTCTGGAAACACCATATATTTT. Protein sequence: CASSPVEDHSGNTIYF.

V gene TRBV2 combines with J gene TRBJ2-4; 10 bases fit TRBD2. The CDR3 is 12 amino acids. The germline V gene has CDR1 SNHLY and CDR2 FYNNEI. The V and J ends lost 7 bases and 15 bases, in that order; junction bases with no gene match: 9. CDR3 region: CASKSGGASWYF. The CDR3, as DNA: TGTGCCAGCAAAAGCGGGGGGGCCTCATGGTACTTC.

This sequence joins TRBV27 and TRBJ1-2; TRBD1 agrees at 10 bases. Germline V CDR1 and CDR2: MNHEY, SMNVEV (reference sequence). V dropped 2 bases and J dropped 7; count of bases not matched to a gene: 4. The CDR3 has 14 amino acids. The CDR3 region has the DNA TGTGCCAGCAGTTTAAGACAGGGGGCGCTTGGCTACACCTTC. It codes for CASSLRQGALGYTF.

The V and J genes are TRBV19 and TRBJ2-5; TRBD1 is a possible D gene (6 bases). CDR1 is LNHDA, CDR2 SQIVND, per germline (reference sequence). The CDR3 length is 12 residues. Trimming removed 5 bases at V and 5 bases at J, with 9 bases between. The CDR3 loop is CASSGTGETQYF. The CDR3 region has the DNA TGTGCCAGTAGTGGTACAGGGGAGACCCAGTACTTC. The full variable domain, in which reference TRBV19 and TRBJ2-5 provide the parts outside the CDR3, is DGGITQSPKYLFRKEGQNVTLSCEQNLNHDAMYWYRQDPGQGLRLIYYSQIVNDFQKGDIAEGYSVSREKKESFPLTVTSAQKNPTAFYLCASSGTGETQYFGPGTRLLVL.

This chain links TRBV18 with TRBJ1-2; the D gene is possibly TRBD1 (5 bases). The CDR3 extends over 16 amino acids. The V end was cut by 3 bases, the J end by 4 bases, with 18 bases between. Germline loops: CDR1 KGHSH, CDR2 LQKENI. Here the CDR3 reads CASSPDTTGLFYGYTF. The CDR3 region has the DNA TGTGCCAGCTCACCCGATACCACAGGCCTTTTCTATGGCTACACCTTC. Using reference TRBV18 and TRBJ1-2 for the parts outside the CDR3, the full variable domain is NAGVMQNPRHLVRRRGQEARLRCSPMKGHSHVYWYRQLPEEGLKFMVYLQKENIIDESGMPKERFSAEFPKEGPSILRIQQVVRGDSAAYFCASSPDTTGLFYGYTFGSGTRLTVV.

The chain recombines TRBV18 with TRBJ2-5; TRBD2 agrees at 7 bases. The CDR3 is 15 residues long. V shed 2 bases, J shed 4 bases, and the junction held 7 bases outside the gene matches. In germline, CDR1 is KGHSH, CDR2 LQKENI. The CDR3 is CASSPGRGNGETQYF. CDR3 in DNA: TGTGCCAGCTCACCAGGGCGGGGGAATGGAGAGACCCAGTACTTC. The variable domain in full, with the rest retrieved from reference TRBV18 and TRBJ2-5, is NAGVMQNPRHLVRRRGQEARLRCSPMKGHSHVYWYRQLPEEGLKFMVYLQKENIIDESGMPKERFSAEFPKEGPSILRIQQVVRGDSAAYFCASSPGRGNGETQYFGPGTRLLVL.

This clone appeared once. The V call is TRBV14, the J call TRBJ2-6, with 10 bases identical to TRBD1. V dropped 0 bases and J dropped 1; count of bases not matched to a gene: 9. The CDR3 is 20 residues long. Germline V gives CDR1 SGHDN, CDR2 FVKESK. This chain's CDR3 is CASSQDRGQGIWSGANVLTF. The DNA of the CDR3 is TGTGCCAGCAGCCAAGATCGGGGACAGGGGATTTGGTCTGGGGCCAACGTCCTGACTTTC.

The CDR3 loop is CASSEAWENQPQHF. In nucleotides, the CDR3 is TGTGCCAGCAGTGAAGCTTGGGAGAATCAGCCCCAGCATTTT. The chain is built from TRBV6-1 and TRBJ1-5, with D unresolved. The CDR3 is 14 residues long. In germline, CDR1 is MNHNS, CDR2 SASEGT. V lost 0 bases and J 4 bases, leaving 7 bases between the germline ends.

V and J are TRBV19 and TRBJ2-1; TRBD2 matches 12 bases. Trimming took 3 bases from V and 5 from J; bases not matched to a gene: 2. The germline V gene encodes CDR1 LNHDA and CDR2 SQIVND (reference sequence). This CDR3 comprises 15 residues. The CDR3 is CASSIGLAGNNEQFF. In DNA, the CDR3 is TGTGCCAGTAGTATCGGACTAGCGGGGAACAATGAGCAGTTCTTC.

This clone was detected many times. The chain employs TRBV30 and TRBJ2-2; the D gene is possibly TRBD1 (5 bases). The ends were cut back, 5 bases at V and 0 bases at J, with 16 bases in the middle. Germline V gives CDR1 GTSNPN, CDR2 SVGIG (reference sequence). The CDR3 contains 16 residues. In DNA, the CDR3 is TGTGCCTGGTCACCGTCCAGGGTCGCGAACACCGGGGAGCTGTTTTTT. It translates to CAWSPSRVANTGELFF.

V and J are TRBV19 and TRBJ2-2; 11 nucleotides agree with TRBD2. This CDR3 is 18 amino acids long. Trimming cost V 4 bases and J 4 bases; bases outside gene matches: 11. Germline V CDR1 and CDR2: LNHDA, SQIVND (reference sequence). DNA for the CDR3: TGTGCCAGTAGTACCCGGGGTAGCGGGGGGGCTGTCACCGGGGAGCTGTTTTTT. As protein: CASSTRGSGGAVTGELFF.

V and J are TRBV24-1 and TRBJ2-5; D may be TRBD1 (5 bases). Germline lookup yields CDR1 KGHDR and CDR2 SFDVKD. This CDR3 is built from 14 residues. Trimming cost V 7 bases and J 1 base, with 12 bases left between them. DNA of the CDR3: TGTGCCACCAGCACCTCCAGGGTCCAAGAGACCCAGTACTTC. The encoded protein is CATSTSRVQETQYF.

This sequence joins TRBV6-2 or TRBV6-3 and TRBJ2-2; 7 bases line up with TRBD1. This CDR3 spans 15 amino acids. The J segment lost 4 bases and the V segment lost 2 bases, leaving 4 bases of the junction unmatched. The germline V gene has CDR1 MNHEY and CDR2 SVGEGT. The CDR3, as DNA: TGTGCCAGCAGTTACCTGGGACAGAGCACCGGGGAGCTGTTTTTT. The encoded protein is CASSYLGQSTGELFF.